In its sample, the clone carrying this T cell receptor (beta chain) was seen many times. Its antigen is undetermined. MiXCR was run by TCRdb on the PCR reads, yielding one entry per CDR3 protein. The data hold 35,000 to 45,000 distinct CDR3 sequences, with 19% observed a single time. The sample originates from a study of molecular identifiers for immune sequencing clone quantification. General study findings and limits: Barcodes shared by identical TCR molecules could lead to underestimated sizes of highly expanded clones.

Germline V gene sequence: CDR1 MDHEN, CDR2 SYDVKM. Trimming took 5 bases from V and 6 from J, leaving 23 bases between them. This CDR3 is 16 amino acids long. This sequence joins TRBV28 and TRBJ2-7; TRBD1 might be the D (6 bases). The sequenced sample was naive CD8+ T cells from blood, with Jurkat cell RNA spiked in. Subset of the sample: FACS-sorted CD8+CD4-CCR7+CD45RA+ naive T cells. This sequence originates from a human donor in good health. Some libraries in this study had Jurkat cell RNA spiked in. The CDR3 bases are TGTGCCAGCAGTATTAAATTGACAGGCCGCGCCTCCGAGCAGTACTTC. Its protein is CASSIKLTGRASEQYF. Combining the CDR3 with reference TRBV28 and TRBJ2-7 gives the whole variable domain DVKVTQSSRYLVKRTGEKVFLECVQDMDHENMFWYRQDPGLGLRLIYFSYDVKMKEKGDIPEGYSVSREKKERFSLILESASTNQTSMYLCASSIKLTGRASEQYFGPGTRLTVT.